These T cell receptor beta chains were read from a single sample in a study of cytomegalovirus exposure and HLA in healthy donors. The protocol was immunoSEQ multiplex PCR, while the TCRdb copy is restricted to in-frame clones and leaves out a portion. The repertoire holds roughly 150,000 clones, about four fifths seen once, with 8% to 10% in the top ten. The sequenced material came from PBMCs. The origin of the receptors is a male donor in good health and CMV-seropositive. CDR3s leave out the opening cysteine and the closing phenylalanine or tryptophan. Not all rows give a size; the values are once, few, many and, for expanded clones, a class.

CDR3aa: ASSPPATVYNEQF; v_gene: TRBV28; j_gene: TRBJ2-1; abundance: -
CDR3aa: ASSQESSGSETQY; v_gene: TRBV4-3; j_gene: TRBJ2-5; abundance: -
CDR3aa: ASSPGRLGAGGEQY; v_gene: TRBV5-1; j_gene: TRBJ2-7; abundance: -
CDR3aa: SATRNPNTEAF; v_gene: TRBV29-1; j_gene: TRBJ1-1; abundance: once
CDR3aa: ASTSPGDFAEAF; v_gene: TRBV6-5; j_gene: TRBJ1-1; abundance: -
CDR3aa: ASSLGLAGVTQY; v_gene: TRBV7-2; j_gene: TRBJ2-5; abundance: -
CDR3aa: AWSLPGQPNTEAF; v_gene: TRBV30; j_gene: TRBJ1-1; abundance: -
CDR3aa: ASSSHRGGYT; v_gene: TRBV27; j_gene: TRBJ1-2; abundance: -
CDR3aa: ASSYTRTGYEQY; v_gene: TRBV6-5; j_gene: TRBJ2-7; abundance: -
CDR3aa: ASNNGGSGNTIY; v_gene: TRBV10-2; j_gene: TRBJ1-3; abundance: -
CDR3aa: ASSLNGGADTQY; v_gene: TRBV7-2; j_gene: TRBJ2-3; abundance: -
CDR3aa: ASSDRGGKGYT; v_gene: TRBV7-9; j_gene: TRBJ1-2; abundance: once
CDR3aa: ASSTRTGNRYRFAEAF; v_gene: TRBV28; j_gene: TRBJ1-1; abundance: -
CDR3aa: ASSSSSGVLGGNEQF; v_gene: TRBV5-4; j_gene: TRBJ2-1; abundance: -
CDR3aa: ASRGQGATNEKLF; v_gene: TRBV27; j_gene: TRBJ1-4; abundance: -
CDR3aa: ASSDRVIGEQF; v_gene: TRBV10-2; j_gene: TRBJ2-1; abundance: -
CDR3aa: ASSIDAGALDEQF; v_gene: TRBV19; j_gene: TRBJ2-1; abundance: -
CDR3aa: ATSKAYYEQY; v_gene: TRBV15; j_gene: TRBJ2-7; abundance: -
CDR3aa: ASSTRQGARSPLH; v_gene: TRBV5-4; j_gene: TRBJ1-6; abundance: -
CDR3aa: ASSSRLAGVGANVLT; v_gene: TRBV5-1; j_gene: TRBJ2-6; abundance: -
CDR3aa: ASSSREGLAYEQY; v_gene: TRBV7-2; j_gene: TRBJ2-7; abundance: -
CDR3aa: ASTTRGQGEAF; v_gene: TRBV19; j_gene: TRBJ1-1; abundance: -
CDR3aa: AWKGLAQYEQY; v_gene: TRBV30; j_gene: TRBJ2-7; abundance: -
CDR3aa: ASTPPGQANTGELF; v_gene: TRBV19; j_gene: TRBJ2-2; abundance: -
CDR3aa: AWRGGQGLGEQF; v_gene: TRBV30; j_gene: TRBJ2-1; abundance: -
CDR3aa: ASRVAGAGELF; v_gene: TRBV27; j_gene: TRBJ2-2; abundance: few
CDR3aa: ANGDSRNTEAF; v_gene: TRBV2; j_gene: TRBJ1-1; abundance: -
CDR3aa: ASSRDYTDTQY; v_gene: TRBV4-1; j_gene: TRBJ2-3; abundance: -
CDR3aa: ASRPTGGTVEAF; v_gene: TRBV2; j_gene: TRBJ1-1; abundance: few
CDR3aa: ASSQDRVVTEAF; v_gene: TRBV6-1; j_gene: TRBJ1-1; abundance: -
CDR3aa: ASSSGGRGTGELF; v_gene: TRBV7-2; j_gene: TRBJ2-2; abundance: -